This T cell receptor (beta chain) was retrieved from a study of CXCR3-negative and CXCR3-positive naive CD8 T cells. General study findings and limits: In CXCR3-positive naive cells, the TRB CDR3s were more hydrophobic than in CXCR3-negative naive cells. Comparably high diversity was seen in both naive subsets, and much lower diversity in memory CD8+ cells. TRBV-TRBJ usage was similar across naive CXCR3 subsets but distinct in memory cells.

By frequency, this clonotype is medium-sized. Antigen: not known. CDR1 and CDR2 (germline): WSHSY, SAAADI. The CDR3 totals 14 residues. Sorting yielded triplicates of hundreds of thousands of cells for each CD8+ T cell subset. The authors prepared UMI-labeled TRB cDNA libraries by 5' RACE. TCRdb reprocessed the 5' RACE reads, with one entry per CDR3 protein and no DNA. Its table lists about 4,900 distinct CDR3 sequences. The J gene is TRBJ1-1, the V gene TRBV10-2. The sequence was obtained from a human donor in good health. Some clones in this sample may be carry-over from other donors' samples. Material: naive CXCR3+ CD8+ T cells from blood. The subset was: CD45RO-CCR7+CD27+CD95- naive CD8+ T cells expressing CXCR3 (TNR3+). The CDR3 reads CASSVQGGNTEAFF.